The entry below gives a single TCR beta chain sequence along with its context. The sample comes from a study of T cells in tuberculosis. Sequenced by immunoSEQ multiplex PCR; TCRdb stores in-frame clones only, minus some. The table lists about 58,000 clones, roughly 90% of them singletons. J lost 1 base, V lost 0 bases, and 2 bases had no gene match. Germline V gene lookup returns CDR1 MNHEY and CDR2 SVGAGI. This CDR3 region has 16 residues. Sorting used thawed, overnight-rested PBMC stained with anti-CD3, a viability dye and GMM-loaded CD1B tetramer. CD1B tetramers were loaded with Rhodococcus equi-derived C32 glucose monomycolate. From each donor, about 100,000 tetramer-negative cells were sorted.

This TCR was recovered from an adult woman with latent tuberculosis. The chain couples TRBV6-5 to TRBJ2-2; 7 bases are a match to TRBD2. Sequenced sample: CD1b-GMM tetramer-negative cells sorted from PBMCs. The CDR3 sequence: CASSYSPSGNTGELFF. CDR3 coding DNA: TGTGCCAGCAGTTACTCGCCTAGCGGGAACACCGGGGAGCTGTTTTTT.